Here is one T cell receptor beta chain with its context. Germline values: CDR1 MNHNY, CDR2 SVGAGI (reference sequence). V was clipped by 5 bases and J by 2 bases; unmatched bases: 9. The length of the CDR3 is 17 residues. The data derive from a study of blood T cell repertoires in COVID-19. In the study overall: The United States, Italy and Spain were the sources of the acute and convalescent COVID-19 samples.

TCRdb's copy holds only in-frame clones and misses some; the assay was immunoSEQ multiplex PCR. The data show more than 65,000 clones, over 70% seen once. The sample was peripheral blood. The rearrangement joins TRBV6-6 to TRBJ1-3; 10 positions agree with TRBD1. The receptor's source is a woman in her 70s with acute or convalescent COVID-19. CDR3 nucleotides: TGTGCCAGCAGTCGACGCGGGACAGGGGCGACTGGAAACACCATATATTTT. Translating gives CASSRRGTGATGNTIYF.